The rows below give T cell receptor beta chains drawn from one sample of a study of T cell changes during pregnancy in multiple sclerosis. Repertoires were generated with immunoSEQ multiplex PCR, while TCRdb's copy carries only in-frame clones and drops some. The sample contains around 100,000 clones, roughly 90% of which appear only once. The input for sequencing was peripheral blood, taken after pregnancy. Receptors originate from a female donor with multiple sclerosis, enrolled in a pregnancy study. Both conserved end residues are part of each CDR3. D genes are given only for firm matches. Clone sizes are given selectively: once, few, many, or a class where the clone is expanded.

d_call: TRBD2
v_call: TRBV18
j_call: TRBJ2-7
clone_size: few
cdr3_aa: CASSPSVSGGLAGGLYEQYF
cdr3_nt: TGTGCCAGCTCACCATCCGTTTCGGGAGGGCTAGCGGGAGGGCTCTACGAGCAGTACTTC

d_call: TRBD1
v_call: TRBV7-9
j_call: TRBJ1-2
clone_size: NA
cdr3_aa: CASSSAGQGVF
cdr3_nt: TGTGCCAGCAGCTCGGCGGGACAGGGCGTGTTC

d_call: TRBD2
v_call: TRBV9
j_call: TRBJ2-7
clone_size: NA
cdr3_aa: CASSAGLAGYEQYF
cdr3_nt: TGTGCCAGCAGCGCGGGACTAGCGGGTTACGAGCAGTACTTC

d_call: NA
v_call: TRBV6-5
j_call: TRBJ1-1
clone_size: NA
cdr3_aa: CASSSLGGGPNTEAFF
cdr3_nt: TGTGCCAGCAGTTCGTTGGGCGGAGGGCCAAACACTGAAGCTTTCTTT

d_call: NA
v_call: TRBV7-9
j_call: TRBJ1-2
clone_size: NA
cdr3_aa: CASSPVASMRSNYGYTF
cdr3_nt: TGTGCCAGCAGTCCCGTCGCCTCCATGCGATCTAACTATGGCTACACCTTC

d_call: TRBD2
v_call: TRBV15
j_call: TRBJ2-7
clone_size: NA
cdr3_aa: CATSNSGRPEQYF
cdr3_nt: TGTGCCACCAGCAATAGCGGGAGACCCGAGCAGTACTTC

d_call: NA
v_call: TRBV15
j_call: TRBJ1-6
clone_size: NA
cdr3_aa: CATSRDLSSYNSPLHF
cdr3_nt: TGTGCCACCAGCAGAGATTTGAGCTCCTATAATTCACCCCTCCACTTT

d_call: NA
v_call: TRBV6-1
j_call: TRBJ1-6
clone_size: NA
cdr3_aa: CASSIQSPLHF
cdr3_nt: TGTGCCAGCAGTATACAGTCACCCCTCCACTTT

d_call: NA
v_call: TRBV5-5
j_call: TRBJ1-1
clone_size: once
cdr3_aa: CASSLGPMNTEAFF
cdr3_nt: TGTGCCAGCAGCTTGGGTCCAATGAACACTGAAGCTTTCTTT

d_call: TRBD2
v_call: TRBV5-4
j_call: TRBJ2-3
clone_size: NA
cdr3_aa: CASSLGLAGGTDTQYF
cdr3_nt: TGTGCCAGCAGCTTGGGACTAGCGGGAGGTACAGATACGCAGTATTTT

d_call: NA
v_call: TRBV6-6
j_call: TRBJ1-5
clone_size: NA
cdr3_aa: CASSDRYRTVWQPQHF
cdr3_nt: TGTGCCAGCAGCGACCGATATCGGACAGTCTGGCAGCCCCAGCATTTT

d_call: TRBD1
v_call: TRBV5-6
j_call: TRBJ1-1
clone_size: NA
cdr3_aa: CASSPETGAYTEAFF
cdr3_nt: TGTGCCAGCAGCCCAGAGACAGGGGCCTACACTGAAGCTTTCTTT

d_call: TRBD1
v_call: TRBV6-6
j_call: TRBJ1-2
clone_size: NA
cdr3_aa: CASSTGAYDDGYTF
cdr3_nt: TGTGCCAGCAGCACAGGGGCCTACGACGATGGCTACACCTTC

d_call: TRBD1
v_call: TRBV4-2
j_call: TRBJ1-1
clone_size: NA
cdr3_aa: CASSQESGTGALGTEAFF
cdr3_nt: TGTGCCAGCAGCCAAGAGTCCGGGACAGGGGCTTTGGGCACTGAAGCTTTCTTT

d_call: TRBD1
v_call: TRBV5-1
j_call: TRBJ1-1
clone_size: NA
cdr3_aa: CASSWGQGVNTEAFF
cdr3_nt: TGCGCCAGCAGCTGGGGACAGGGGGTGAACACTGAAGCTTTCTTT

d_call: NA
v_call: TRBV7-8
j_call: TRBJ1-5
clone_size: NA
cdr3_aa: CASSLARLNQPQHF
cdr3_nt: TGTGCCAGCAGCTTAGCGCGACTAAATCAGCCCCAGCATTTT

d_call: TRBD1
v_call: TRBV11-3
j_call: TRBJ2-7
clone_size: NA
cdr3_aa: CASSYPGQGFEEQYF
cdr3_nt: TGTGCCAGCAGCTACCCGGGACAGGGGTTTGAAGAGCAGTACTTC

d_call: TRBD1
v_call: TRBV7-6
j_call: TRBJ1-2
clone_size: NA
cdr3_aa: CASSTDRGHGYTF
cdr3_nt: TGTGCCAGCAGCACGGACAGGGGGCATGGCTACACCTTC

d_call: NA
v_call: TRBV5-1
j_call: TRBJ1-1
clone_size: NA
cdr3_aa: CASSRVLGGNTEAFF
cdr3_nt: TGCGCCAGCAGCCGGGTCCTAGGGGGGAACACTGAAGCTTTCTTT

d_call: NA
v_call: TRBV30
j_call: TRBJ2-2
clone_size: few
cdr3_aa: CAWSVLDHGELFF
cdr3_nt: TGTGCCTGGAGTGTGCTAGATCACGGGGAGCTGTTTTTT

d_call: TRBD2
v_call: TRBV30
j_call: TRBJ2-7
clone_size: NA
cdr3_aa: CAWSGRTSGSLYEQYF
cdr3_nt: TGTGCCTGGAGTGGCCGGACTAGCGGGAGTTTGTACGAGCAGTACTTC

d_call: NA
v_call: TRBV27
j_call: TRBJ1-1
clone_size: NA
cdr3_aa: CASSWGGRTEAFF
cdr3_nt: TGTGCCAGCAGCTGGGGGGGACGCACTGAAGCTTTCTTT

d_call: NA
v_call: TRBV18
j_call: TRBJ2-1
clone_size: NA
cdr3_aa: CASSPAGNEQFF
cdr3_nt: TGTGCCAGCTCACCAGCGGGTAATGAGCAGTTCTTC

d_call: TRBD1
v_call: TRBV19
j_call: TRBJ1-5
clone_size: NA
cdr3_aa: CASSRTGNEPQHF
cdr3_nt: TGTGCCAGTAGTAGGACAGGGAATGAGCCCCAGCATTTT

d_call: NA
v_call: TRBV6-1
j_call: TRBJ2-1
clone_size: once
cdr3_aa: CASSGGGGSYNEQFF
cdr3_nt: TGTGCCAGCAGTGGGGGAGGGGGGTCCTACAATGAGCAGTTCTTC

d_call: TRBD2
v_call: TRBV6-6
j_call: TRBJ2-7
clone_size: NA
cdr3_aa: CASIPGGSYEQYF
cdr3_nt: TGTGCCAGCATTCCCGGGGGGAGTTACGAGCAGTACTTC

d_call: TRBD2
v_call: TRBV19
j_call: TRBJ2-1
clone_size: NA
cdr3_aa: CASSKMGLAGGSLHNEQFF
cdr3_nt: TGTGCCAGTAGTAAAATGGGACTAGCGGGGGGTAGCCTCCACAATGAGCAGTTCTTC

d_call: NA
v_call: TRBV7-9
j_call: TRBJ1-3
clone_size: NA
cdr3_aa: CASSPDTVGNTIYF
cdr3_nt: TGTGCCAGCAGCCCCGATACAGTCGGAAACACCATATATTTT